This TCR beta chain came from a study of PD-L1 blockade in urothelial cancer. Across the whole study: Patients commenced intravenous atezolizumab, 1,200 mg every 3 weeks, in about 2014. Enrolled patients had been treated previously with 0 to 3 chemotherapy regimens. Among blood samples, the median T cell count was some 140,000.

Measured with immunoSEQ multiplex PCR; TCRdb has only the in-frame clones, and not every one. The sample has around 30,000 clones, around 86% seen once. Sample numbers ranged from 1 to 8 per patient, encompassing pretreatment and on-treatment collections. The germline V and J ends were trimmed by 0 bases and 1 base, with 17 bases remaining between them. The germline CDR1 and CDR2 sequences are MNHNS and SASEGT. CDR3 size: 18 residues. This receptor was identified in a man aged 50 to 59 with urothelial cancer. The V and J genes are TRBV6-1 and TRBJ2-3, with D possibly matching TRBD2 (6 bases). The sample in question was PBMCs, obtained around atezolizumab (anti-PD-L1) treatment. The CDR3 loop reads CASSEAPGSGEGTDTQYF. The CDR3 DNA sequence: TGTGCCAGCAGTGAAGCGCCGGGGTCTGGGGAGGGCACAGATACGCAGTATTTT.